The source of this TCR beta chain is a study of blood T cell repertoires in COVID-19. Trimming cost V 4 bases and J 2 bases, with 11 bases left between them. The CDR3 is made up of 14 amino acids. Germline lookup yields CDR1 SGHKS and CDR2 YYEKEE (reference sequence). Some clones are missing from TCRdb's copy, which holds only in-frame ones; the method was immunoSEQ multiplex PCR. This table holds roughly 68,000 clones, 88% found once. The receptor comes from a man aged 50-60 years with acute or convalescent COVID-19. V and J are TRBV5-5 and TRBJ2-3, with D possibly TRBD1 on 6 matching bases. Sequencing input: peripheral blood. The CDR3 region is CASSHTGTTDTQYF. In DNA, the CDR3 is TGTGCCAGCAGCCATACAGGGACCACAGATACGCAGTATTTT. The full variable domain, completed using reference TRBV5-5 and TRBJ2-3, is DAGVTQSPTHLIKTRGQQVTLRCSPISGHKSVSWYQQVLGQGPQFIFQYYEKEERGRGNFPDRFSARQFPNYSSELNVNALLLGDSALYLCASSHTGTTDTQYFGPGTRLTVL.